The sequence of this T cell receptor beta chain was determined in a study of shared clonotypes between healthy human individuals (dated by TCRdb to between 2020 and 2021). About the study as a whole: The cohort comprised two women and a few men aged 18 to 49 years. Libraries were prepared and TCR repertoires were sequenced by different laboratories using diverse techniques, in order to increase sequencing depth and limit assay-specific biases. Blood TCR repertoires of several healthy adults were deeply sequenced to estimate repertoire size and the extent of clonotype sharing between individuals. Per donor, leukapheresis produced somewhere between about 0.85 and 8.9 billion PBMCs. Summary of the overall study and its limitations: Because the study included a small number of donors, the genetic and exposure-history diversity represented was limited. Pairwise subsampling indicated that sequencing depth was expected to affect the degree of clonotype sharing among donors. Sampling was restricted to blood, and TCR repertoires in tissue are likely to differ from TCR repertoires in blood.

Healthy HIV-negative adults with no recently reported acute infections or vaccinations were included as donors. Only Caucasian adults living in Nashville, Tennessee, USA were represented among the donors. In the unsorted samples, 87 million or so PBMCs were counted, and genomic DNA was extracted using the QIAamp DNA Blood Mini kit. Blood was obtained by leukapheresis, after which PBMCs were separated by Ficoll-Histopaque density gradient centrifugation and cryopreserved in liquid nitrogen vapor phase. On this clone: It lacks a known antigen. The junction differs from germline at one of its ends, possibly a read error.

From a lookup of the germline V gene, CDR1 and CDR2 are MDHEN and SYDVKM. The CDR3 holds 13 amino acids from the cysteine to the phenylalanine. The CDR3 DNA has 39 bases and is translated from base 1. Using the deep immunoSEQ assay, TCR CDR3 regions were amplified from genomic DNA by multiplex PCR. Extracted genomic DNA from each cell subset was distributed evenly across all wells of several immunoSEQ 96-well plates, and each plate was treated as a replicate. Each replicate PCR for unsorted PBMC received about 300 ng genomic DNA, equal to about 30,000 T cell genomes. Ten immunoSEQ deep assay plates were used to sequence the unsorted PBMC genomic DNA. Purified libraries were quantified with a Qubit 3.0 fluorometer, sized on a Bioanalyzer 2100, and re-quantified with the KAPA Library Quantification kit. Every immunoSEQ 96-well plate was sequenced on a separate single-read 150-cycle Illumina NextSeq 550 flow cell. Under the source paper's analysis protocol: Because the immunoSEQ output included only junctional sequences and no quality scores, the filtering could not be the same as the filtering used for full-length reads. Sequences were annotated with PyIR, a Python wrapper for IgBLAST v1.9, and V/J genes and CDR3 were assigned using IMGT germline references. Reads were removed for weak V/J assignments (E-value above 1e-6), missing CDR3, stop codons, out-of-frame junctions, or ambiguous translated residues. V3J clonotypes were defined as sequences sharing an identical inferred V gene, J gene, and CDR3 amino acid sequence. To compute the percentage overlap between repertoires, the number of shared unique clonotypes was divided by the size of the smaller repertoire. Richness of each repertoire was evaluated using RTK rarefaction, the Chao1 estimator, and Recon v2.1 estimates of unobserved clonotypes. TCRdb holds this immuneACCESS table with in-frame rearrangements only. Some clones are missing; in checked studies, unresolved V genes explain under half, and the rest has no known cause. V, J and clone size reflect that table, while D and trimming were determined from the DNA. For this sample there are roughly 500,000 clones; 60% to 85% appear just once. Approximately 13% of the sample lies in the top ten.

The chain employs TRBV28 and TRBJ2-7, and the D gene may be TRBD1, 6 bases matching. The sequencing input was PBMCs. This sequence was found in a woman in her thirties or forties in good health. Some clones in this sample may be carry-over from other donors' samples. Here is the DNA: TGTGCCAGCAGTTCTTTGTACTTCCAGGGGCGCGACTTC. Its amino acids are CASSSLYFQGRDF.